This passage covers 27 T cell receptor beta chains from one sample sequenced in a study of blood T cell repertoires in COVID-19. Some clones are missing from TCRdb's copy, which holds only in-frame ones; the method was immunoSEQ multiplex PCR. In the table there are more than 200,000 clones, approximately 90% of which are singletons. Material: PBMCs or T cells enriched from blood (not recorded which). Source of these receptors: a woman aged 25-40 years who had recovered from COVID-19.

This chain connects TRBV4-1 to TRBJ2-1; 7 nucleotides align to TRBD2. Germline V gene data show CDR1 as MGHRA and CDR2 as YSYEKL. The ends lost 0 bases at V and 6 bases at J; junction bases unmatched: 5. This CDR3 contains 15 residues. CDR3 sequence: CASSQDRLAVNEQFF. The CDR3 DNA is TGCGCCAGCAGCCAAGACCGGCTAGCGGTCAATGAGCAGTTCTTC.

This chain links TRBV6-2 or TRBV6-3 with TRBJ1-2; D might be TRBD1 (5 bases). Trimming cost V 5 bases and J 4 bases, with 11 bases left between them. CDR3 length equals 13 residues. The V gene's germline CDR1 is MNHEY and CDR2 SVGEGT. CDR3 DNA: TGTGCCAGCAGTAAAGACAGAACCTATGGCTACACCTTC. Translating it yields CASSKDRTYGYTF.

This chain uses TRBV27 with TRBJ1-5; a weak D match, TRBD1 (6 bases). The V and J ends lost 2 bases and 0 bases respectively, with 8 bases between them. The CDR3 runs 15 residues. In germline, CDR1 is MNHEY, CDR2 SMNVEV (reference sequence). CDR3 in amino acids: CASSLRGFSNQPQHF. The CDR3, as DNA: TGTGCCAGCAGTTTAAGGGGGTTTAGCAATCAGCCCCAGCATTTT.

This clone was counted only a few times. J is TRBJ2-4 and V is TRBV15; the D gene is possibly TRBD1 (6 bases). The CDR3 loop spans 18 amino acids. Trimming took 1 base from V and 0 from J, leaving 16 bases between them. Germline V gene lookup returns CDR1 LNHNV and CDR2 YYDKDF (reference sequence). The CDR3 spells CATSRASPGDLAKNIQYF. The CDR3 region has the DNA TGTGCCACCAGCAGAGCTTCTCCAGGGGATTTAGCCAAAAACATTCAGTACTTC. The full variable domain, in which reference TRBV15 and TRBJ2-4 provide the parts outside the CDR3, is DAMVIQNPRYQVTQFGKPVTLSCSQTLNHNVMYWYQQKSSQAPKLLFHYYDKDFNNEADTPDNFQSRRPNTSFCFLDIRSPGLGDTAMYLCATSRASPGDLAKNIQYFGAGTRLSVL.

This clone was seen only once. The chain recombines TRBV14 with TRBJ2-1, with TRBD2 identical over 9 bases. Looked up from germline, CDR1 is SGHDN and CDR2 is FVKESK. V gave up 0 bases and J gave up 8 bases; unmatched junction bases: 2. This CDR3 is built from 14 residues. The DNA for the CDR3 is TGTGCCAGCAGCCAAGACAGCGGGAGGTATGAGCAGTTCTTC. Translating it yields CASSQDSGRYEQFF.

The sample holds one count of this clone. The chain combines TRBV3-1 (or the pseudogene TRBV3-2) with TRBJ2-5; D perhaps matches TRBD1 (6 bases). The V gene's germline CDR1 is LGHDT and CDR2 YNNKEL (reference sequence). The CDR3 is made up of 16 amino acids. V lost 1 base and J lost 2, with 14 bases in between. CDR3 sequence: CASSQVRTARQETQYF. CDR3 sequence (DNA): TGTGCCAGCAGCCAAGTACGGACAGCCCGGCAAGAGACCCAGTACTTC.

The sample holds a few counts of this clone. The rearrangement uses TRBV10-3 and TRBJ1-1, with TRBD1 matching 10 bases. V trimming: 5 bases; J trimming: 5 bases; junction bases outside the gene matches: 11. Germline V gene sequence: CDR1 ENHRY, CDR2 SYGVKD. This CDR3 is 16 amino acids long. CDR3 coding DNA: TGTGCCATCAGTCCGACAGGGGGCGCGGTGGGAACTGAAGCTTTCTTT. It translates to CAISPTGGAVGTEAFF.

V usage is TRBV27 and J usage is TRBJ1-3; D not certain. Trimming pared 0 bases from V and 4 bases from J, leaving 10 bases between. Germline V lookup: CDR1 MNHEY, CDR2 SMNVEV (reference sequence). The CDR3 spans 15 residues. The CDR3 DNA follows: TGTGCCAGCAGTTTATCTGTGCAAGCCGGAAACACCATATATTTT. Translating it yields CASSLSVQAGNTIYF.

As DNA, the CDR3 is TGTGCCAGCAGCTTAGGAGCAGGGGCTATGAACACTGAAGCTTTCTTT. Protein sequence: CASSLGAGAMNTEAFF. The chain combines TRBV7-2 with TRBJ1-1, with D possibly TRBD1 on 6 matching bases. Germline V gene lookup returns CDR1 SGHTA and CDR2 FQGNSA. The CDR3 is 16 residues long. Trimming shortened V by 1 base and J by 0 bases, and 12 bases separated the two germline ends.

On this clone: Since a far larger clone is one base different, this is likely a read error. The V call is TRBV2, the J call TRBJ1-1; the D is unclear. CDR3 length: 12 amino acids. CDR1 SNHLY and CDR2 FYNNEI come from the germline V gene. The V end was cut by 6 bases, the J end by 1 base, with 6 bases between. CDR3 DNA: TGTGCCAGCAGCCTCCGGAACACTGAAGCTTTCTTT. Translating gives CASSLRNTEAFF.

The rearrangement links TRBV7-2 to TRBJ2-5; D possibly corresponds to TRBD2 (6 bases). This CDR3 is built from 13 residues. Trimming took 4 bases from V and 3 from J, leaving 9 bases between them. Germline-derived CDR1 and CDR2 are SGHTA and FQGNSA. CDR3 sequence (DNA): TGTGCCAGCAGCTGGCGGGACGAAGAGACCCAGTACTTC. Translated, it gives CASSWRDEETQYF.

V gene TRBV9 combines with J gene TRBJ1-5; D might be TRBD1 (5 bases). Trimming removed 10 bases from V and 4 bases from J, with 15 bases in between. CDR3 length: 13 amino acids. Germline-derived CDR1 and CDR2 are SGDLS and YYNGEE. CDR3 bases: TGTGCCCCCAGCGGGGAGGGGAATCAGCCCCAGCATTTT. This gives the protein CAPSGEGNQPQHF.

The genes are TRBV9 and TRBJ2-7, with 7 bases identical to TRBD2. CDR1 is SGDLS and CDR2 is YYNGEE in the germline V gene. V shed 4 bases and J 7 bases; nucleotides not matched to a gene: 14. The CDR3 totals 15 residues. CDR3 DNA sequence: TGTGCCAGCAGCATCTCCGGGACTACGCACGAGGAGCAGTACTTC. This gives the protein CASSISGTTHEEQYF.

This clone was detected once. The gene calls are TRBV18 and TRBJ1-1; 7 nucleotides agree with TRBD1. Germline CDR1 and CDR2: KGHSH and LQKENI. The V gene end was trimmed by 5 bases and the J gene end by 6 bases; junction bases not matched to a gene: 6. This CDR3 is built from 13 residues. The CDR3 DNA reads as TGTGCCAGCTCATCGACAGGGTGGGCTGAAGCTTTCTTT. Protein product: CASSSTGWAEAFF.

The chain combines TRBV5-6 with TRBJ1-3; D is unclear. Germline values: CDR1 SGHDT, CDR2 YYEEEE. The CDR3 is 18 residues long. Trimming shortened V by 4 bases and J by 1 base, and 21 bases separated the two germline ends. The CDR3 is CASSDPQGGIGSGNTIYF. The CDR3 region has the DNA TGTGCCAGCAGCGACCCACAAGGAGGGATTGGATCTGGAAACACCATATATTTT.

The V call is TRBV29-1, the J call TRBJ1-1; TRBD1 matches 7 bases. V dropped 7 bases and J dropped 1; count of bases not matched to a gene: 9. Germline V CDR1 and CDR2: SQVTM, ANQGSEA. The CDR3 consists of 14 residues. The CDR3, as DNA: TGCAGCGCCCTTGGCCAGGGGGGGAACACTGAAGCTTTCTTT. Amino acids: CSALGQGGNTEAFF.

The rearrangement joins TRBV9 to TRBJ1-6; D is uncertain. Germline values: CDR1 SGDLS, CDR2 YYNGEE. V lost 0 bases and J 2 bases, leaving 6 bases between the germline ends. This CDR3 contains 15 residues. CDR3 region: CASSVGRAYNSPLHF. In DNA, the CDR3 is TGTGCCAGCAGCGTAGGGAGGGCCTATAATTCACCCCTCCACTTT.

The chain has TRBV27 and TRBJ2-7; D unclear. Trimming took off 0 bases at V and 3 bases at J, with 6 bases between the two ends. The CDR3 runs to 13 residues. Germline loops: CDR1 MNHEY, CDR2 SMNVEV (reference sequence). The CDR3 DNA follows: TGTGCCAGCAGTTTATCGTCAGTCTACGAGCAGTACTTC. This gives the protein CASSLSSVYEQYF.

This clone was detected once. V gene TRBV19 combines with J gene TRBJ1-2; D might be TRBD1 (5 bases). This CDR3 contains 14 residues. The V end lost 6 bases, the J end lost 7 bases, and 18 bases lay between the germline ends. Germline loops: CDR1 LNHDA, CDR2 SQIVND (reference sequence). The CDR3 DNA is TGTGCCAGTAGACCGGGACTCCCGACGGGTGGCTACACCTTC. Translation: CASRPGLPTGGYTF. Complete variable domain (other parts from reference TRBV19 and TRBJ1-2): DGGITQSPKYLFRKEGQNVTLSCEQNLNHDAMYWYRQDPGQGLRLIYYSQIVNDFQKGDIAEGYSVSREKKESFPLTVTSAQKNPTAFYLCASRPGLPTGGYTFGSGTRLTVV.

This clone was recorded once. The CDR3: CASSLGTSRETQYF. The CDR3 nucleotides read TGCGCCAGCAGCTTGGGGACTAGCAGAGAGACCCAGTACTTC. The chain uses TRBV5-1 and TRBJ2-5; 8 positions match TRBD2. The CDR3 loop spans 14 amino acids. The V gene end was trimmed by 0 bases and the J gene end by 4 bases; junction bases not matched to a gene: 2. CDR1 is SGHRS and CDR2 is YFSETQ in the germline V gene.

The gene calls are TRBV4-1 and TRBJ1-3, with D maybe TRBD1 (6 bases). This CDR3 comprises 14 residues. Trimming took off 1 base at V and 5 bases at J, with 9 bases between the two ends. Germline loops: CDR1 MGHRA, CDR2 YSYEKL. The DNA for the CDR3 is TGCGCCAGCAGCCAAGCGAGGGACAGAAACACCATATATTTT. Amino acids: CASSQARDRNTIYF.

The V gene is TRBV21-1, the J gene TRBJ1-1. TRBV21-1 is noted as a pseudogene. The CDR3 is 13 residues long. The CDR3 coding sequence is TGTGCCAGCAGCAAGTCGGGGGTCACTGAAGCTTTCTTT. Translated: CASSKSGVTEAFF.

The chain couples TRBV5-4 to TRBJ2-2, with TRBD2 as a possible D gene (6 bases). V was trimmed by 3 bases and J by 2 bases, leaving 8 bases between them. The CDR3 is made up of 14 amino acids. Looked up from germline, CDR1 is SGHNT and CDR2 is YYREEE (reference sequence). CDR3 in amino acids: CASSSGTNTGELFF. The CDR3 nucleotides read TGTGCCAGCAGCTCCGGGACTAACACCGGGGAGCTGTTTTTT.

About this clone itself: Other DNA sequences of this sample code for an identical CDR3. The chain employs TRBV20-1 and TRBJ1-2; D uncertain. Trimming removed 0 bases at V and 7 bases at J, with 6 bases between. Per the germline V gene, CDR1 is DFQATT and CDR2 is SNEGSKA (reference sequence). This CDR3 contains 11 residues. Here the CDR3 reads CSAREGGGYTF. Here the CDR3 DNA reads TGCAGTGCTAGAGAAGGAGGTGGCTACACCTTC.

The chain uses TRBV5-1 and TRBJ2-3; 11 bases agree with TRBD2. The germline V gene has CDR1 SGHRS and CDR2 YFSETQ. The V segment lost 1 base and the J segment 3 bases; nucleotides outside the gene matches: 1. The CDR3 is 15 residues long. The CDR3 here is CASSLTSGRTDTQYF. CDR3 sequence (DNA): TGCGCCAGCAGCTTGACTAGCGGGAGAACAGATACGCAGTATTTT.

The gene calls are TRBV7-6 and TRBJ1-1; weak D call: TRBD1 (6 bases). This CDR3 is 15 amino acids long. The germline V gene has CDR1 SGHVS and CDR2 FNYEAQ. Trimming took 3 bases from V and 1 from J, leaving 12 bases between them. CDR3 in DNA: TGTGCCAGCAGCTTCCCGGACAGCACGAACACTGAAGCTTTCTTT. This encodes CASSFPDSTNTEAFF.

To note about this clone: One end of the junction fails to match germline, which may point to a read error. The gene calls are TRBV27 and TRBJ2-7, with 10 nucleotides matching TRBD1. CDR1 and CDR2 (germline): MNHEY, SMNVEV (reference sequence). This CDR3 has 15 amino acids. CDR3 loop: CASSLSGQGYYEQYF. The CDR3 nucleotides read TGTGCCAGCAGTCTATCGGGACAGGGGTACTACGAGCAGTACTTC.